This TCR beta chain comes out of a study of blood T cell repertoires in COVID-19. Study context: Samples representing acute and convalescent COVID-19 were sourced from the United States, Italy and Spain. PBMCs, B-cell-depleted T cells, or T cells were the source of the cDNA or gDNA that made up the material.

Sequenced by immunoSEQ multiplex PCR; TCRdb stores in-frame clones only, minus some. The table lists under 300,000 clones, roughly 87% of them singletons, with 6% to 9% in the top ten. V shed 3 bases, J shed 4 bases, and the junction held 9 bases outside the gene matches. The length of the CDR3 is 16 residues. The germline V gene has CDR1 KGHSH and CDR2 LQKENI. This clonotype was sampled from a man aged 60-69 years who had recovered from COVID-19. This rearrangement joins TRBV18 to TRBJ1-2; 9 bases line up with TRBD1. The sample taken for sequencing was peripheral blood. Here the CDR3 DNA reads TGTGCCAGCTCACCTAGGGACAGGGAGCGTGTCTATGGCTACACCTTC. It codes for CASSPRDRERVYGYTF.